Sequencing of this TCR beta chain was carried out in a study of T cell responses to AZD1222 COVID-19 vaccine. The method was immunoSEQ multiplex PCR; TCRdb's version includes in-frame clones alone and lacks a portion of them. This sample has around 95,000 clones, with approximately 90% found just once. The CDR3 has 18 amino acids. Germline V CDR1 and CDR2: LGHNA, YNFKEQ. The V segment lost 1 base and the J segment 0 bases; nucleotides outside the gene matches: 9. The specimen comprised peripheral blood, sampled on day 0 of AZD1222 vaccination. The sequence was obtained from an adult in good health. V and J are TRBV4-2 and TRBJ1-5, with 7 bases aligning to TRBD1. The CDR3 is CASSQGKGASNSNQPQHF. The CDR3 DNA is TGTGCCAGCAGCCAAGGAAAGGGGGCCTCCAATAGCAATCAGCCCCAGCATTTT.